A single sample is the source of the 23 T cell receptor beta chains below, sequenced in a study of preoperative IRX-2 immunotherapy in early breast cancer. The treatment was: preoperative locoregional IRX-2 cytokine immunotherapy. Sequenced by immunoSEQ multiplex PCR; TCRdb stores in-frame clones only, minus some. Of roughly 27,000 clones listed, under 90% are singletons. This material was collected from a patient treated with IRX-2 immunotherapy. The receptors here all came from a human donor with breast cancer.

The CDR3 protein is CSVDRSTDTQYF. The DNA of the CDR3 is TGCAGCGTTGACAGGAGCACAGATACGCAGTATTTT. The rearrangement joins TRBV29-1 to TRBJ2-3; D not resolved. CDR1 and CDR2 from the germline V gene are SQVTM and ANQGSEA. This CDR3 is 12 amino acids long. Trimming took off 3 bases at V and 0 bases at J, with 4 bases between the two ends.

The J gene is TRBJ2-7, the V gene TRBV6-8; D gene unclear. Trimming shortened V by 7 bases and J by 2 bases, and 12 bases separated the two germline ends. Per germline, CDR1 MNHGY and CDR2 SAAAGT. The CDR3 sequence is 13 residues long. CDR3 in amino acids: CASTPGSTYEQYF. The CDR3 DNA sequence: TGTGCCAGCACCCCCGGGTCCACCTACGAGCAGTACTTC.

The J gene is TRBJ2-1, the V gene TRBV6-8, with 10 positions matching TRBD2. The V segment lost 7 bases and the J segment 8 bases; nucleotides outside the gene matches: 5. The germline V gene has CDR1 MNHGY and CDR2 SAAAGT. This CDR3 is 13 amino acids long. The CDR3 protein is CASTSGSDHEQFF. CDR3 DNA: TGTGCCAGCACTAGCGGGAGTGACCATGAGCAGTTCTTC.

Here the CDR3 DNA reads TGTGCCAGCGCCCATAAGGGCTATAGCTCCTACGAGCAGTACTTC. Translation gives CASAHKGYSSYEQYF. This chain links TRBV12-5 with TRBJ2-7; D gene uncertain. This CDR3 region has 15 residues. Germline CDR1 is LGHNT and CDR2 is FRNRAP.

This clone was observed a handful of times. V is TRBV7-1 and J is TRBJ1-1; no definite D call. TRBV7-1 is identified as an open reading frame with a role that is uncertain. Trimming left V 5 bases short and J 6 bases short, with 13 bases between. The CDR3 length is 13 residues. DNA for the CDR3: TGTGCCAGCAGCAAAGCGGTGGGTGCTGAAGCTTTCTTT. As protein: CASSKAVGAEAFF.

In this sample, this clone turned up a few times. The sample contains more than one DNA sequence encoding this CDR3. The rearrangement joins TRBV7-1 to TRBJ2-5; TRBD1 matches at 7 bases. TRBV7-1 is assigned to the ORF class and has an uncertain function. The trim removed 5 bases at V and 3 bases at J, leaving 3 bases unmatched. The CDR3 loop spans 13 amino acids. In DNA form, the CDR3 reads TGTGCCAGCAGCAGGGGGCGGGAAGAGACCCAGTACTTC. The encoded protein is CASSRGREETQYF.

The chain has TRBV6-4 and TRBJ2-2, with D unresolved. V lost 8 bases and J 6 bases, leaving 7 bases between the germline ends. The germline V gene has CDR1 MRHNA and CDR2 SNTAGT. This CDR3 is 11 amino acids long. The CDR3 DNA is TGTGCCAGCCGACGGGCCGGGGAGCTGTTTTTT. The encoded protein is CASRRAGELFF.

This clone was observed a few times. This chain joins TRBV11-3 and TRBJ2-6; the D is unclear. The V end was cut by 0 bases, the J end by 1 base, with 4 bases between. Germline V CDR1 and CDR2: SGHNT, YENEEA. This CDR3 region has 15 residues. This chain's CDR3 is CASSLELSGANVLTF. The CDR3 DNA reads TGTGCCAGCAGCTTAGAGCTATCTGGGGCCAACGTCCTGACTTTC.

The chain has TRBV7-6 and TRBJ2-1, with TRBD1 matching 8 bases. Trimming took 3 bases from V and 3 from J; bases not matched to a gene: 7. CDR3 length: 16 amino acids. CDR1 is SGHVS, CDR2 FNYEAQ, per germline. Here the CDR3 reads CASSLVRGQGYNEQFF. The DNA for the CDR3 is TGTGCCAGCAGCTTGGTTCGCGGACAGGGCTACAATGAGCAGTTCTTC.

This clone was seen only a few times. V is TRBV6-8 and J is TRBJ1-2; D is uncertain. Germline V lookup: CDR1 MNHGY, CDR2 SAAAGT. V shed 6 bases and J shed 4 bases, with 15 bases lying between them. The CDR3 covers 14 residues. The CDR3 reads CASSPPGSRYGYTF. DNA of the CDR3: TGTGCCAGCAGCCCCCCGGGCAGTCGCTATGGCTACACCTTC.

CDR3 sequence reads: CASSRPGHHPGEAFF. The CDR3 bases are TGTGCCAGCAGCCGCCCGGGACACCATCCCGGGGAAGCTTTCTTT. This rearrangement joins TRBV11-3 to TRBJ1-1; a weak D match, TRBD1 (6 bases). From germline, CDR1 is SGHNT and CDR2 YENEEA. Trimming stripped 5 bases from V and 8 bases from J, with 21 bases between. The CDR3 runs 15 residues. Together with reference TRBV11-3 and TRBJ1-1, the CDR3 gives the full variable domain: EAGVVQSPRYKIIEKKQPVAFWCNPISGHNTLYWYLQNLGQGPELLIRYENEEAVDDSQLPKDRFSAERLKGVDSTLKIQPAELGDSAVYLCASSRPGHHPGEAFFGQGTRLTVV.

This chain joins TRBV15 and TRBJ2-1; 7 bases agree with TRBD2. Trimming at V came to 1 base and at J to 1 base, leaving 4 bases not matched to a gene. Germline CDR1 is LNHNV and CDR2 is YYDKDF (reference sequence). The CDR3 sequence is 16 residues long. The CDR3 region has the DNA TGTGCCACCAGCAGAGTGGGGGAGGGTTCCTACAATGAGCAGTTCTTC. This encodes CATSRVGEGSYNEQFF.

This clone has a handful of counts. The V call is TRBV29-1, the J call TRBJ2-5; perhaps TRBD2 as D (5 bases). Per germline, CDR1 SQVTM and CDR2 ANQGSEA. The CDR3 loop spans 12 amino acids. V was cut by 5 bases and J by 5 bases, with 12 bases left in between. This chain's CDR3 is CSVMEDGETQYF. CDR3 DNA sequence: TGCAGCGTTATGGAGGACGGCGAGACCCAGTACTTC.

This rearrangement joins TRBV6-8 to TRBJ2-1, with D uncertain. Trimming took 2 bases from V and 0 from J, leaving 17 bases between them. Germline V lookup: CDR1 MNHGY, CDR2 SAAAGT. CDR3 length equals 18 residues. As DNA, the CDR3 is TGTGCCAGCAGTTACGACCCATCAGAACTCCTCTCCTACAATGAGCAGTTCTTC. This sequence encodes CASSYDPSELLSYNEQFF.

The chain carries TRBV6-8 and TRBJ2-3; 12 bases match TRBD2. Germline values: CDR1 MNHGY, CDR2 SAAAGT. The CDR3 runs to 16 residues. V was clipped by 5 bases and J by 5 bases; unmatched bases: 8. The CDR3 sequence: CASSVGTSGFGDTQYF. The CDR3 DNA sequence: TGTGCCAGCAGTGTAGGGACTAGCGGGTTCGGAGATACGCAGTATTTT.

This clone has more than one count but fewer than ten. This chain connects TRBV11-3 to TRBJ2-6, with D possibly TRBD1 on 5 matching bases. CDR1 and CDR2 (germline): SGHNT, YENEEA. Trimming took 5 bases from V and 0 from J, leaving 8 bases between them. The CDR3 spans 15 residues. CDR3 sequence reads: CASSQQASGANVLTF. CDR3 sequence (DNA): TGTGCCAGCAGCCAACAGGCCTCTGGGGCCAACGTCCTGACTTTC. The full variable domain, rest sourced from reference TRBV11-3 and TRBJ2-6, is EAGVVQSPRYKIIEKKQPVAFWCNPISGHNTLYWYLQNLGQGPELLIRYENEEAVDDSQLPKDRFSAERLKGVDSTLKIQPAELGDSAVYLCASSQQASGANVLTFGAGSRLTVL.

Only a few counts were recorded for this clone. The V gene is TRBV28, the J gene TRBJ2-3; D not certain. The CDR3 has 15 amino acids. V gave up 5 bases and J gave up 5 bases, with 17 bases separating them. The germline V gene has CDR1 MDHEN and CDR2 SYDVKM. The CDR3 reads CASSPQRGWRDTQYF. CDR3 nucleotide sequence: TGTGCCAGCAGTCCCCAACGCGGTTGGAGAGATACGCAGTATTTT.

The chain combines TRBV6-8 with TRBJ2-7; possible D gene TRBD2, 5 bases. The germline V and J ends were trimmed by 5 bases and 6 bases, with 23 bases remaining between them. The CDR3 runs 16 residues. CDR1 is MNHGY and CDR2 is SAAAGT in the germline V gene. This chain's CDR3 is CASSLSWRTSPGEQYF. CDR3 nucleotides: TGTGCCAGCAGTCTCTCTTGGAGGACCTCTCCCGGCGAGCAGTACTTC.

The chain employs TRBV19 and TRBJ2-7, with TRBD2 matching 7 bases. V lost 3 bases, J lost 2 bases, and 10 bases stayed unmatched. Germline assignment: CDR1 LNHDA and CDR2 SQIVND (reference sequence). The CDR3 sequence is 16 residues long. The DNA for the CDR3 is TGTGCCAGTAGTATCCGGGTTAGCGGGCGCACCTACGAGCAGTACTTC. This sequence encodes CASSIRVSGRTYEQYF.

The chain carries TRBV19 and TRBJ1-1; tentatively, D is TRBD1 (6 bases). V was cut by 8 bases and J by 4 bases, with 17 bases left in between. This CDR3 region has 14 residues. Germline CDR1 LNHDA, CDR2 SQIVND (reference sequence). Written as DNA, the CDR3 is TGTGCCAGTGGATACTTTCAGGGGACCACTGAAGCTTTCTTT. Protein sequence: CASGYFQGTTEAFF. The whole variable domain, filled in from reference TRBV19 and TRBJ1-1, reads DGGITQSPKYLFRKEGQNVTLSCEQNLNHDAMYWYRQDPGQGLRLIYYSQIVNDFQKGDIAEGYSVSREKKESFPLTVTSAQKNPTAFYLCASGYFQGTTEAFFGQGTRLTVV.

The V call is TRBV11-3, the J call TRBJ2-3, with TRBD2 matching 8 bases. The J segment lost 2 bases and the V segment lost 2 bases, leaving 3 bases of the junction unmatched. Germline-derived CDR1 and CDR2 are SGHNT and YENEEA. The CDR3 sequence is 15 residues long. CDR3 residues: CASSLRGGFTDTQYF. The CDR3 DNA follows: TGTGCCAGCAGCTTACGGGGGGGCTTCACAGATACGCAGTATTTT.

The chain uses TRBV6-8 and TRBJ1-2; D might be TRBD1 (5 bases). This CDR3 comprises 16 residues. Germline V gives CDR1 MNHGY, CDR2 SAAAGT. Trimming cost V 2 bases and J 1 base, with 14 bases left between them. The CDR3 loop is CASSYGFTTDNYGYTF. As DNA, the CDR3 is TGTGCCAGCAGTTACGGATTCACGACAGATAACTATGGCTACACCTTC.

The genes are TRBV7-1 and TRBJ2-2, with TRBD1 as a possible D gene (5 bases). TRBV7-1 is assigned to the ORF class and has an uncertain function. V shed 6 bases and J shed 6 bases, with 11 bases lying between them. The CDR3 is made up of 13 amino acids. The CDR3 bases are TGTGCCAGCAGGGACCAGGGTCCCGGGGAGCTGTTTTTT. The encoded protein is CASRDQGPGELFF.